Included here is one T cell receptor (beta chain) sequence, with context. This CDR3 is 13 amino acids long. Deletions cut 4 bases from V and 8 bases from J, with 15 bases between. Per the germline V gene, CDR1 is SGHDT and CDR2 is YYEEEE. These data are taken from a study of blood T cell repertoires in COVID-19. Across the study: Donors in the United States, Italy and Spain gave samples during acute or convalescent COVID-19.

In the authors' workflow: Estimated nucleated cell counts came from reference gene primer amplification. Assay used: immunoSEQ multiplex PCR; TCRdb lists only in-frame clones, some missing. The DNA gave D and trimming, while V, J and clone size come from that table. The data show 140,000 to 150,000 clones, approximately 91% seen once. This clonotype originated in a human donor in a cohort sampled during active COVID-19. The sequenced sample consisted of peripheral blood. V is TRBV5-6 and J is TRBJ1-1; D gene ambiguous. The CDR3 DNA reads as TGTGCCAGCAGCAAGCGGGTGACATCAGAAGCTTTCTTT. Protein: CASSKRVTSEAFF.